This T cell receptor beta chain was sequenced during a study of cytomegalovirus exposure and HLA in healthy donors. Findings and caveats of the study: Listed as cytomegalovirus-associated were 150 or so TCR beta chains.

In regard to this clone: What it recognizes is unknown.

PCR used 60 Vbeta primers and 13 Jbeta primers. Sequencing was performed with immunoSEQ multiplex PCR; in TCRdb, only in-frame clones are kept and a portion is missing. Of 100,000 to 150,000 clones detected, over 65% appear once; the ten largest clones hold 1.5%. V shed 1 base and J shed 3 bases, with 15 bases lying between them. The CDR3 sequence is 16 residues long. From germline, CDR1 is SEHNR and CDR2 FQNEAQ (reference sequence). This sequence joins TRBV7-9 and TRBJ2-5; D perhaps matches TRBD1 (6 bases). Sample: PBMCs. The source is a man aged 35 to 55 in good health and CMV-seronegative. This CDR3 is CASSLVGTDREETQYF. Written as DNA, the CDR3 is TGTGCCAGCAGCTTAGTGGGGACGGACAGAGAAGAGACCCAGTACTTC.